These T cell receptor beta chains were read from a single sample in a study of PD-1 blockade in classical Hodgkin lymphoma. TCRdb's copy holds only in-frame clones and misses some; the assay was immunoSEQ multiplex PCR. The repertoire holds 35,000 or so clones, around 76% seen once, with approximately 15% in the top ten. The sample here was peripheral blood mononuclear cells (PBMCs), taken before the second cycle of nivolumab. The source of these receptors is a human donor with classical Hodgkin lymphoma. Both conserved end residues are part of each CDR3. D genes are given only for firm matches. The size field is filled for only some rows; it gives once, few, many or a size class.

few TRBJ2-2 . TRBV9 TGTGCCAGCAGCGTAAGCTCGGGCGGCGGGGAGCTGTTTTTT CASSVSSGGGELFF
. TRBJ1-2 TRBD1 TRBV5-4 TGTGCCAGCACCCTCGACAGGGGCTATGGCTACACCTTC CASTLDRGYGYTF
. TRBJ1-6 . TRBV19 TGTGCCAGTAGTATAGTGGGCTCACCCCTCCACTTT CASSIVGSPLHF
. TRBJ2-3 . TRBV5-6 TGTGCCAGCAGCCGGGAGGATACGCAGTATTTT CASSREDTQYF
. TRBJ1-5 . TRBV27 TGTGCCAGCAGTTTATTTGCAGGGGCAGGGCAGCCCCAGCATTTT CASSLFAGAGQPQHF
once TRBJ2-7 . TRBV7-2 TGTGCCAGCAGCTGGAGCTCCTACGAGCAGTACTTC CASSWSSYEQYF
. TRBJ2-5 TRBD2 TRBV5-1 TGCGCCAGCAGCTTGGGGCCAGCGGGGGACCCCCGGTACTTC CASSLGPAGDPRYF
few TRBJ2-7 TRBD1 TRBV7-2 TGTGCCAGCAGCTCGGACAGGACCACTTCCTACGAGCAGTACTTC CASSSDRTTSYEQYF
. TRBJ2-7 . TRBV14 TGTGCCAGCAGCCAAGGGGGACGTCCCCCCTACGAGCAGTACTTC CASSQGGRPPYEQYF
few TRBJ1-4 TRBD1 TRBV7-9 TGTGCCAGCAGCCCCAGGGGGAGTAATGAAAAACTGTTTTTT CASSPRGSNEKLFF
. TRBJ2-7 . TRBV7-9 TGTGCCAGCAGCTTAGTGGCTAGCCATGGCGAGCAGTACTTC CASSLVASHGEQYF
few TRBJ2-3 TRBD2 TRBV6-4 TGTGCCAGCAGCCTTAGCGGGGGGGACACAGATACGCAGTATTTT CASSLSGGDTDTQYF
. TRBJ2-5 TRBD2 TRBV5-1 TGCGCCAGCAGCTTGGGACTAGCGGGGGGGACCCAAGAGACCCAGTACTTC CASSLGLAGGTQETQYF
. TRBJ2-5 TRBD2 TRBV7-2 TGTGCCAGCAGCTTAGAAGCGGGGGAGGAGACCCAGTACTTC CASSLEAGEETQYF
few TRBJ1-6 . TRBV4-3 TGCGCCAGCAGTTCAGGCCCTTCAAATTCACCCCTCCACTTT CASSSGPSNSPLHF
. TRBJ1-2 TRBD1 TRBV11-2 TGTGCCAGCAGCAACTTAGTAGGACAGGGGTTTAAAATTGGCTACACCTTC CASSNLVGQGFKIGYTF
. TRBJ2-7 . TRBV9 TGTGCCAGCAGTACCGGGCCGCGTGGCGAGCAGTACTTC CASSTGPRGEQYF
. TRBJ2-1 . TRBV30 TGTGCCTGGGGGAGACAGACCAATGAGCAGTTCTTC CAWGRQTNEQFF
. TRBJ2-5 TRBD2 TRBV5-4 TGTGCCAGCAGCCCTGGGACTAGCGGGGGGACAGAGACCCAGTACTTC CASSPGTSGGTETQYF
. TRBJ1-6 . TRBV28 TGTGCCAGCAGTTTATACAGTATGTATCGGGCCCTCCACTTT CASSLYSMYRALHF
. TRBJ2-5 . TRBV6-6 TGTGCCAGCAGTCGAACCGTGGTTGAGACCCAGTACTTC CASSRTVVETQYF